The T cell receptor beta chain under discussion was sequenced for a study of T cell responses to AZD1222 COVID-19 vaccine. Points from the study as a whole: Seropositive AZD1222 recipients at baseline numbered only six or seven. No repertoire was sampled before or during the peak T cell response, only after it.

This CDR3 has 20 residues. Germline V CDR1 and CDR2: MNHEY, SMNVEV (reference sequence). Trimming pared 3 bases from V and 0 bases from J, leaving 21 bases between. Clones were read by immunoSEQ multiplex PCR, and TCRdb kept only the in-frame ones, dropping some. The sample lists 45,000 to 55,000 clones; around 84% were seen once. The sample holds a few counts of this clone. Its antigen remains unidentified. The TCR was taken from an adult in good health. The sequences come from peripheral blood, collected on day 0 of AZD1222 vaccination. This chain joins TRBV27 and TRBJ2-6, with D possibly being TRBD2 (5 bases). CDR3 sequence (DNA): TGTGCCAGCAGTTTCAGTTTGGATTGGGGAGTGGACTCTGGGGCCAACGTCCTGACTTTC. It encodes CASSFSLDWGVDSGANVLTF.